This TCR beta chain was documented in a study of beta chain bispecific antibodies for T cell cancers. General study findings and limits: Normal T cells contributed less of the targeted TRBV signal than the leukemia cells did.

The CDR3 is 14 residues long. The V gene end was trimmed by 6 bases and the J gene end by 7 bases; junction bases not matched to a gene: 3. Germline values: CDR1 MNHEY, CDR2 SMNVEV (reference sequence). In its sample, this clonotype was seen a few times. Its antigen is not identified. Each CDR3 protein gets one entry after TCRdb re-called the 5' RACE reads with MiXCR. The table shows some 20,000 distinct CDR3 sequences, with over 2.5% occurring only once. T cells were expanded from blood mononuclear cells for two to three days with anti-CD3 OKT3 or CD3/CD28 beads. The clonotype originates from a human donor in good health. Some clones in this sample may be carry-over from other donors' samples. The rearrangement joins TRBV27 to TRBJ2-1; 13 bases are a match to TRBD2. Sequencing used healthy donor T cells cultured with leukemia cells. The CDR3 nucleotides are TGTGCCAGCAGGGGACTAGCGGGGCCTAATGAGCAGTTCTTC. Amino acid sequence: CASRGLAGPNEQFF.